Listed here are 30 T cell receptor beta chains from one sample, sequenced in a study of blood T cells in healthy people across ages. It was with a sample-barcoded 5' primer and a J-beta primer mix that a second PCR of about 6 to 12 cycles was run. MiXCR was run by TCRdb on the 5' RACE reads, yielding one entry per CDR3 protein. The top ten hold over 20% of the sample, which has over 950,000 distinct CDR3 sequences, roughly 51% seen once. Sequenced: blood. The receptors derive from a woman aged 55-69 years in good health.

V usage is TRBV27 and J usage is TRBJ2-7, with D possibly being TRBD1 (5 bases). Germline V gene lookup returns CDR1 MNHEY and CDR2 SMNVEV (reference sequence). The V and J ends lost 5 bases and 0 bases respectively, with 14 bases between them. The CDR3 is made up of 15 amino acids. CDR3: CASSRAQVVSYEQYF. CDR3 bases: TGTGCCAGCAGTCGCGCACAGGTTGTCTCCTACGAGCAGTACTTC.

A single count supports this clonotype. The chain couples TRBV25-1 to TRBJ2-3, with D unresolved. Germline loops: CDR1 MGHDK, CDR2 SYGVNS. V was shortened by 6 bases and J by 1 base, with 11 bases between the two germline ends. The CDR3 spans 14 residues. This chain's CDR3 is CASSKITGTDTQYF. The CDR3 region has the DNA TGTGCCAGCAGCAAGATTACTGGCACAGATACGCAGTATTTT.

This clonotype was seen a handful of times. In DNA form, the CDR3 reads TGTGCCACCAGTGATCGACTGACAGGGACTAATGAAAAACTGTTTTTT. Its protein product is CATSDRLTGTNEKLFF. The chain uses TRBV24-1 and TRBJ1-4, with TRBD1 matching 7 bases. This CDR3 region has 16 residues. The germline V gene encodes CDR1 KGHDR and CDR2 SFDVKD. J gave up 2 bases and V 3 bases, and 5 bases lay outside the gene matches.

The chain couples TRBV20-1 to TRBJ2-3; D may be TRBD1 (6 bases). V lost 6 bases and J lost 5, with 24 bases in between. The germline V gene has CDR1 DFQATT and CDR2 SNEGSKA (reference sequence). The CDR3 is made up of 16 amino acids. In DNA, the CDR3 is TGCAGTGCCCCGGACAGACGAGTACCTACCGGAGATACGCAGTATTTT. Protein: CSAPDRRVPTGDTQYF.

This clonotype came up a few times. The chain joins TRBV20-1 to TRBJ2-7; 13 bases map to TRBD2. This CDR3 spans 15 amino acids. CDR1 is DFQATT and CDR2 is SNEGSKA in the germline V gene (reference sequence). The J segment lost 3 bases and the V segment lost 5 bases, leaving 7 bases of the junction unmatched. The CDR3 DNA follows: TGCAGTGCTCCCAGGAGGACTAGCGGGAGCTACGAGCAGTACTTC. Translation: CSAPRRTSGSYEQYF.

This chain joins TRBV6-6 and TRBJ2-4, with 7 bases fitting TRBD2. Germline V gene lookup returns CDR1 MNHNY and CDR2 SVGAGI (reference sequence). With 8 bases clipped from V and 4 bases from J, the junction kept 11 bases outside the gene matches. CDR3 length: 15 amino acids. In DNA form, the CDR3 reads TGTGCCAGCTCCCCGGCGGGGGAGGGGAAAAACATTCAGTACTTC. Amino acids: CASSPAGEGKNIQYF.

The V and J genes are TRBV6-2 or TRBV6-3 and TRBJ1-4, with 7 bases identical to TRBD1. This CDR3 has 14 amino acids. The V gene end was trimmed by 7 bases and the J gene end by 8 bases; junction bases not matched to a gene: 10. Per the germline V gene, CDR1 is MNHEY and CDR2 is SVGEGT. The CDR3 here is CASTQGGGEEKLFF. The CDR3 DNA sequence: TGTGCCAGCACCCAAGGAGGGGGCGAAGAAAAACTGTTTTTT.

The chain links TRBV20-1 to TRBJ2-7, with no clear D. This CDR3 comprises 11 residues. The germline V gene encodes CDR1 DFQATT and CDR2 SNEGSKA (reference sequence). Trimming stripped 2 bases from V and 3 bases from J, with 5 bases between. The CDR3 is CSARQVYEQYF. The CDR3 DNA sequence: TGCAGTGCTAGACAGGTCTACGAGCAGTACTTC.

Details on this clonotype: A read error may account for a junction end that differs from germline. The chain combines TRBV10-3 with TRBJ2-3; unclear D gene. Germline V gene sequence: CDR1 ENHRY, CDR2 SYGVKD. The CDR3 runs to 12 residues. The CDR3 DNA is TGTGCCATCAGTAAGTCGGGCAATACGCAGTATTTT. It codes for CAISKSGNTQYF.

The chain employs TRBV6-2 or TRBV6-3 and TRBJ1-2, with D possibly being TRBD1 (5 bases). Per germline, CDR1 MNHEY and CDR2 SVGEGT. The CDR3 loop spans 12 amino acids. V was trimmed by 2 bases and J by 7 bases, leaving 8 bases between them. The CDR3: CASSYLRVGYTF. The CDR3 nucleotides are TGTGCCAGCAGTTACCTCAGGGTTGGCTACACCTTC.

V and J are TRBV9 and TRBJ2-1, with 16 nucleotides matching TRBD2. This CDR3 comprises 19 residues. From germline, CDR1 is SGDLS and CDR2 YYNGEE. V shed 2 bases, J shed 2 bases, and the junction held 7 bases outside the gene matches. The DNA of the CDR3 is TGTGCCAGCAGCGTTACCGGGACTAGCGGGAGGGGAACCTACAATGAGCAGTTCTTC. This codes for CASSVTGTSGRGTYNEQFF.

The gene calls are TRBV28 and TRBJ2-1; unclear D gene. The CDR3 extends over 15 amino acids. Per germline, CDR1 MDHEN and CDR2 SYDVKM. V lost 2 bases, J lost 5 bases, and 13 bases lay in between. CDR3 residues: CASSLDNSLDNEQFF. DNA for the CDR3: TGTGCCAGCAGTTTAGATAACAGCCTAGACAATGAGCAGTTCTTC.

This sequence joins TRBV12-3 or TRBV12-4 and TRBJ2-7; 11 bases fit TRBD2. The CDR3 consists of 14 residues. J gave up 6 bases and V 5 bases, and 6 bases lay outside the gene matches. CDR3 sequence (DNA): TGTGCCAGCAGTCCAACTAGCGGGGGCTGCGAGCAGTACTTC. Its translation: CASSPTSGGCEQYF.

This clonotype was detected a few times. The CDR3 DNA reads as TGTGCCAGCAGTTACGCCCGTGCCTACGAGCAGTACTTC. Its protein product is CASSYARAYEQYF. The chain is built from TRBV6-2 or TRBV6-3 and TRBJ2-7; D is uncertain. The CDR3 is made up of 13 amino acids. Germline values: CDR1 MNHEY, CDR2 SVGEGT. Trimming pared 2 bases from V and 2 bases from J, leaving 7 bases between.

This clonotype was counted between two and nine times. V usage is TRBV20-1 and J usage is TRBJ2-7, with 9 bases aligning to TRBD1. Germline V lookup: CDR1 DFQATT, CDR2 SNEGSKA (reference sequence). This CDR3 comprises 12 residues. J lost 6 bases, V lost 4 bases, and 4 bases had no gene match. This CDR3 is CSAIGQGREQYF. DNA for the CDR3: TGCAGTGCTATAGGACAGGGGCGCGAGCAGTACTTC.

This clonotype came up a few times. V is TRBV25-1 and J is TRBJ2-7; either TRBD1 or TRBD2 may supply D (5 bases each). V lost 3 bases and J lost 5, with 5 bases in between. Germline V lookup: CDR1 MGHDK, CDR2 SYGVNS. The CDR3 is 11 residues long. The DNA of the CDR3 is TGTGCCAGCAGTGAGGGGGACGAGCAGTACTTC. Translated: CASSEGDEQYF.

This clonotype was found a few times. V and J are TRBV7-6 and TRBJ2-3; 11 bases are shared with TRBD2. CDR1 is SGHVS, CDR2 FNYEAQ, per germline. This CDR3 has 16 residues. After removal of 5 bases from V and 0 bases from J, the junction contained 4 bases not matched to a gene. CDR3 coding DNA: TGTGCCAGCAGCATCTCTAGCGGGGGGAGCACAGATACGCAGTATTTT. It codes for CASSISSGGSTDTQYF.

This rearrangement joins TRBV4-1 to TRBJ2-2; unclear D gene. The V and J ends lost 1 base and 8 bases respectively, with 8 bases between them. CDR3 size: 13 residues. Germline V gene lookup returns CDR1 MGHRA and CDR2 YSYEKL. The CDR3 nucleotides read TGCGCCAGCAGCCAAGTTGACGGTGGGGAGCTGTTTTTT. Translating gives CASSQVDGGELFF.

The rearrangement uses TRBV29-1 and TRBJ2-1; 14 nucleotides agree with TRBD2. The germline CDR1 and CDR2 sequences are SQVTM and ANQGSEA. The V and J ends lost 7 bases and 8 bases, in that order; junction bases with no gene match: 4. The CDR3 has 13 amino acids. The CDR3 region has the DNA TGCAGCGGAGAGGGACTAGCGGGAGATGAGCAGTTCTTC. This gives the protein CSGEGLAGDEQFF.

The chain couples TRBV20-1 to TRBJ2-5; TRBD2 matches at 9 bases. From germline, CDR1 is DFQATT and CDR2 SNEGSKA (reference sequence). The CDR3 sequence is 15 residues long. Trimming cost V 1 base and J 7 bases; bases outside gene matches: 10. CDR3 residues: CSARVLAGSVGTQYF. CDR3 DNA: TGCAGTGCTAGAGTTCTAGCGGGGTCAGTTGGGACCCAGTACTTC.

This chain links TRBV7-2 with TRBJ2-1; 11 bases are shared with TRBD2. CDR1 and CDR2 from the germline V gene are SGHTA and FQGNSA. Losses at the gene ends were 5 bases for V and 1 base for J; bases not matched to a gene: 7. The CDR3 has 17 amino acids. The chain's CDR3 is CASSAPGLAVSYNEQFF. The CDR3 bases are TGTGCCAGCAGCGCCCCGGGACTAGCGGTTTCCTACAATGAGCAGTTCTTC.

CDR3 protein: CASSQGSLRSHEQYF. CDR3 coding DNA: TGCGCCAGCAGCCAAGGCAGCCTCAGGAGTCACGAGCAGTACTTC. This rearrangement joins TRBV4-1 to TRBJ2-7; D gene uncertain. The CDR3 consists of 15 residues. CDR1 MGHRA and CDR2 YSYEKL come from the germline V gene. V was trimmed by 1 base and J by 5 bases, leaving 15 bases between them.

This CDR3 reads CASSDQTSGGYEQYF. Here the CDR3 DNA reads TGTGCCAGCAGCGATCAGACAAGCGGGGGCTACGAGCAGTACTTC. The chain joins TRBV11-2 to TRBJ2-7; 8 bases line up with TRBD2. The germline V gene encodes CDR1 SGHAT and CDR2 FQNNGV. The CDR3 length is 15 residues. V was pared by 5 bases and J by 3 bases, with 9 bases of the junction left unmatched.

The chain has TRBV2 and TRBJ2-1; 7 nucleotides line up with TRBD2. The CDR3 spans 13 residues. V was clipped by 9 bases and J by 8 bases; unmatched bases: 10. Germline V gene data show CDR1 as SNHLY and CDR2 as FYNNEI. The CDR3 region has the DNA TGTGCCAGACGTCGGCGGGAGAGGGATGAGCAGTTCTTC. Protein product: CARRRRERDEQFF. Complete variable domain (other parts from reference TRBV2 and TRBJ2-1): EPEVTQTPSHQVTQMGQEVILRCVPISNHLYFYWYRQILGQKVEFLVSFYNNEISEKSEIFDDQFSVERPDGSNFTLKIRSTKLEDSAMYFCARRRRERDEQFFGPGTRLTVL.

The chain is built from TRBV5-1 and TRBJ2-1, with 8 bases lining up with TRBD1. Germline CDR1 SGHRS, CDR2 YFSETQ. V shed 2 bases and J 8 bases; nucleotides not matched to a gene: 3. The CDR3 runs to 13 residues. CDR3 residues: CASSFQGADEQFF. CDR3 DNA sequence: TGCGCCAGCAGCTTTCAGGGGGCAGATGAGCAGTTCTTC.

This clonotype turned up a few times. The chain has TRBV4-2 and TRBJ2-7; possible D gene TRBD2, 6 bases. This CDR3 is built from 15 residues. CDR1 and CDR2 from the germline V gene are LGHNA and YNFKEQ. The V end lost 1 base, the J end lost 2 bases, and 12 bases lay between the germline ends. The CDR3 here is CASSQVVTSPYEQYF. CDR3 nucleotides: TGTGCCAGCAGCCAAGTCGTGACTAGTCCCTACGAGCAGTACTTC.

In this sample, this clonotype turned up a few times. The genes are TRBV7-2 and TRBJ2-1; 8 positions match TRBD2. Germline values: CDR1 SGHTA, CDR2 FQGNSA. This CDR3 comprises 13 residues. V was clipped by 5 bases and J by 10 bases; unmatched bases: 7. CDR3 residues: CASSPGLAREQFF. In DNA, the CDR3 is TGTGCCAGCAGCCCTGGACTAGCTCGAGAGCAGTTCTTC.

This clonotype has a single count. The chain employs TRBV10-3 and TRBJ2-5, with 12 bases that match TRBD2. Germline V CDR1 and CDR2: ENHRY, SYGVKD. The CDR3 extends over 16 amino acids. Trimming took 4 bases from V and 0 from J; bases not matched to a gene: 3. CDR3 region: CAISGGLAGYQETQYF. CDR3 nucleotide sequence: TGTGCCATCAGTGGTGGACTAGCGGGGTACCAAGAGACCCAGTACTTC.

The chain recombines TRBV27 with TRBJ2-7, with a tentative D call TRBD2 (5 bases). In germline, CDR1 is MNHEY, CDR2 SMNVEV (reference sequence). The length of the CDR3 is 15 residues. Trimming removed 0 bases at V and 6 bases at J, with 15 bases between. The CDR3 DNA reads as TGTGCCAGCAGTTTATCTACTAGTGGCCTCGGCGAGCAGTACTTC. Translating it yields CASSLSTSGLGEQYF.

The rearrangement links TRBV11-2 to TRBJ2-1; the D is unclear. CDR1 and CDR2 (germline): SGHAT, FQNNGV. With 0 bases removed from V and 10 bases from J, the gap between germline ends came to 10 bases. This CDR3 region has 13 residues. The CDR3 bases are TGTGCCAGCAGCTTAGAGTCGGCTACCGAGCAGTTCTTC. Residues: CASSLESATEQFF.